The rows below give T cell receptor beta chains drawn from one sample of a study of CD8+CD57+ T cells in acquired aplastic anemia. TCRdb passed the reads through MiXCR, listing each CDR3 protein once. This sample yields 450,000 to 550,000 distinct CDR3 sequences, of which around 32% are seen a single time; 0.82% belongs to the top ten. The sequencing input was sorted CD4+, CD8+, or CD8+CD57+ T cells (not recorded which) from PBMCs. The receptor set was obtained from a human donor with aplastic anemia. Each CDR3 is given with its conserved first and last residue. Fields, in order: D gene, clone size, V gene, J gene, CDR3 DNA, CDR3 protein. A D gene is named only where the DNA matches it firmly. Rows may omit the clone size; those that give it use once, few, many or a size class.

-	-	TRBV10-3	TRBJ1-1	TGTGCCAGCAGTGATGCCCCCTACACTGAAGCTTTCTTT	CASSDAPYTEAFF
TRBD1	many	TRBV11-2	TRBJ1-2	TGTGCCAGCAGCTTAGTTTACAGGGGCCGAGAATCCTATGGCTACACCTTC	CASSLVYRGRESYGYTF
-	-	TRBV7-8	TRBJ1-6	TGTGCCAGCAGCCGCACACCCCTCCACTTT	CASSRTPLHF
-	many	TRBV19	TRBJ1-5	TGTGCCAGTAGTATAGTCGGGGCAGACAATCAGCCCCAGCATTTT	CASSIVGADNQPQHF
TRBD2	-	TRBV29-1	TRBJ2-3	TGCAGCGTTGATGCTAGCGGGGGGGGGGGTACGCAGTATTTT	CSVDASGGGGTQYF
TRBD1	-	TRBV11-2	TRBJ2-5	TGTGCCAGCAGCCAGGGGGCCGACCGAAAAGAGACCCAGTACTTC	CASSQGADRKETQYF
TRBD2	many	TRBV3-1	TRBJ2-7	TGTGCCAGCAGCCGCGGGCTTGGGACTAGCGGACCCTACGAGCAGTACTTC	CASSRGLGTSGPYEQYF
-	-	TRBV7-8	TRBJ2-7	TGTGCCAGCAGCTTAGAGGGGACGGAGCAGTACTTC	CASSLEGTEQYF
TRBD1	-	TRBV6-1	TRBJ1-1	TGTGCCAGCAACCTGGGACAGACGAACACTGAAGCTTTCTTT	CASNLGQTNTEAFF
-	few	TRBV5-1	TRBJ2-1	TGCGCCAGCAGCTTAGAGGCAGGGCACTACAATGAGCAGTTCTTC	CASSLEAGHYNEQFF
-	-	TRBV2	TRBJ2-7	TGTGCCAGCAGGGTTTCGATCAACGAGCAGTACTTC	CASRVSINEQYF
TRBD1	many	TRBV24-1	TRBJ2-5	TGTGCCACCAGTGACGCCTTCGGGACAGGGTTACAGACCCAGTACTTC	CATSDAFGTGLQTQYF
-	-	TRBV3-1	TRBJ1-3	TGTGCCAGCAGCCCCCAGGGCAGGACTGGAAACACCATATATTTT	CASSPQGRTGNTIYF
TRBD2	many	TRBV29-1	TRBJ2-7	TGCAGCGGTAGCGGGGGGCCTGGTTACGAGCAGTACTTC	CSGSGGPGYEQYF
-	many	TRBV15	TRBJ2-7	TGTGCCACCAGCAGAGGACGACAGCCCTCCTACGAGCAGTACTTC	CATSRGRQPSYEQYF
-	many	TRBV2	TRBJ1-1	TGTGCCAGCAGTGCGAACAGGGAAGTGGTAGCTTTCTTT	CASSANREVVAFF
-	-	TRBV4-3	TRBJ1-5	TGCGCCAGCAGCCAAGATAGGGCGGGCAATCAGCCCCAGCATTTT	CASSQDRAGNQPQHF